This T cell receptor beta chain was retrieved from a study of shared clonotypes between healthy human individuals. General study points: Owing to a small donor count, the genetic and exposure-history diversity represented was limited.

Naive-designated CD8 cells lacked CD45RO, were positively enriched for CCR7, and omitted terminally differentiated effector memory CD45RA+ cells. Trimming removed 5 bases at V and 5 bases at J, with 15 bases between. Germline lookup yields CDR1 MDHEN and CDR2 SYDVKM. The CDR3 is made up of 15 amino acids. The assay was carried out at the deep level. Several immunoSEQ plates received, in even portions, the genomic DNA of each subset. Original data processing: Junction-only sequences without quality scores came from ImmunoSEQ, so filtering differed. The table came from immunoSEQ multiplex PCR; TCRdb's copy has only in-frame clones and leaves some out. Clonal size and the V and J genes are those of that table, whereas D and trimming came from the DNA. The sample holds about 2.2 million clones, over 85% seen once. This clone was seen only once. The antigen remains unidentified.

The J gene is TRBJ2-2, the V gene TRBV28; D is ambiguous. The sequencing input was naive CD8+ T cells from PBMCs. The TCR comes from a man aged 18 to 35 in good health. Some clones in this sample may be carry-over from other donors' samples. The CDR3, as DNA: TGTGCCAGCAGTCCAGAGACTCTTAAAACCGGGGAGCTGTTTTTT. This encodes CASSPETLKTGELFF. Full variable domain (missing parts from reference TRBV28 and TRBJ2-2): DVKVTQSSRYLVKRTGEKVFLECVQDMDHENMFWYRQDPGLGLRLIYFSYDVKMKEKGDIPEGYSVSREKKERFSLILESASTNQTSMYLCASSPETLKTGELFFGEGSRLTVL.